The 22 T cell receptor beta chains below come from one sample, sequenced in a study of shared clonotypes between healthy human individuals. Libraries were prepared by immunoSEQ multiplex PCR; TCRdb keeps only in-frame clonotypes and omits some of them. The sample includes about 1,900,000 clones, about 95% seen only once; the top ten take approximately 1%. In the naive CD8 group, cells lacked CD45RO and were positively selected for CCR7, so terminally differentiated effector memory CD45RA+ cells were left out. The sequencing input was naive CD8+ T cells sorted from blood. The receptors shown here come from a man younger than 35 in good health.

The chain is built from TRBV27 and TRBJ1-5; 9 bases are shared with TRBD1. Germline V CDR1 and CDR2: MNHEY, SMNVEV (reference sequence). This CDR3 contains 14 residues. The junction had 6 bases not matched to a gene; V was cut back by 5 bases and J by 7 bases. The CDR3 DNA reads TGTGCCAGCAGTATTACAGGGGGCGACCAGCCCCAGCATTTT. The encoded protein is CASSITGGDQPQHF.

The V and J genes are TRBV6-6 and TRBJ2-3; D is undetermined. Trimming pared 1 base from V and 6 bases from J, leaving 2 bases between. Germline V lookup: CDR1 MNHNY, CDR2 SVGAGI (reference sequence). This CDR3 has 11 amino acids. This CDR3 reads CASSYWDTQYF. As DNA, the CDR3 is TGTGCCAGCAGTTACTGGGATACGCAGTATTTT.

V usage is TRBV13 and J usage is TRBJ2-4, with 7 positions matching TRBD2. CDR1 is PRHDT, CDR2 FYEKMQ, per germline (reference sequence). J was trimmed by 5 bases and V by 5 bases; bases with no gene match: 12. There are 16 residues in the CDR3. CDR3 residues: CASSTFGLAAQNIQYF. The CDR3 bases are TGTGCCAGCAGCACCTTCGGGCTAGCGGCCCAAAACATTCAGTACTTC.

In the case of this clone: This same CDR3 is encoded by further DNA sequences in the sample. V gene TRBV9 combines with J gene TRBJ2-1; no definite D call. Germline CDR1 and CDR2: SGDLS and YYNGEE. The CDR3 consists of 15 residues. The germline V and J ends were trimmed by 4 bases and 0 bases, with 11 bases remaining between them. CDR3 nucleotide sequence: TGTGCCAGCAGCCCCCGGACCAGCTCCTACAATGAGCAGTTCTTC. It specifies CASSPRTSSYNEQFF.

On this clone: A junction end diverges from the germline sequence, so it may reflect a read error. The chain employs TRBV7-7 and TRBJ2-2; 10 bases match TRBD2. The CDR3 totals 17 residues. Germline CDR1 SSHAT, CDR2 FNYEAQ (reference sequence). DNA of the CDR3: TGTGCTAGCAGCCCCGTAAGGACTAGCGGCGTCACCGGGGAGCTGTTTTTT. Protein product: CASSPVRTSGVTGELFF.

The V call is TRBV5-5, the J call TRBJ2-7, with a possible D match to TRBD2 (6 bases). CDR3 length: 15 residues. V was cut by 3 bases and J by 4 bases, with 17 bases left in between. In germline, CDR1 is SGHKS, CDR2 YYEKEE (reference sequence). In nucleotides, the CDR3 is TGTGCCAGCAGCTGGGACGGGACTTTAGGGTACGAGCAGTACTTC. Translating gives CASSWDGTLGYEQYF.

Written as DNA, the CDR3 is TGTGCCAGCAGCCCGGGGGGCGACTATGGCTACACCTTC. Amino acid sequence: CASSPGGDYGYTF. V is TRBV28 and J is TRBJ1-2; D is possibly TRBD1 (6 bases). Germline V CDR1 and CDR2: MDHEN, SYDVKM. V lost 6 bases, J lost 3 bases, and 11 bases lay in between. This CDR3 spans 13 amino acids.

The chain couples TRBV7-2 to TRBJ2-3; D not resolved. Germline CDR1 reads SGHTA; CDR2 reads FQGNSA. V was clipped by 5 bases and J by 4 bases, with 10 bases between them. The CDR3 has 13 amino acids. The CDR3 spells CASSLGYADTQYF. CDR3 nucleotides: TGTGCCAGCAGCCTAGGTTATGCAGATACGCAGTATTTT.

The chain uses TRBV30 and TRBJ2-7, with unresolved D. The CDR3 is 13 residues long. The V and J ends lost 2 bases and 4 bases respectively, with 12 bases between them. Germline V CDR1 and CDR2: GTSNPN, SVGIG (reference sequence). The CDR3 region is CAWSFEEIYEQYF. CDR3 nucleotide sequence: TGTGCCTGGAGTTTCGAGGAGATTTACGAGCAGTACTTC.

The rearrangement links TRBV7-9 to TRBJ2-7, with D perhaps TRBD2 (6 bases). V shed 4 bases and J shed 5 bases, with 9 bases lying between them. The germline gives CDR1 SEHNR, CDR2 FQNEAQ (reference sequence). This CDR3 comprises 12 residues. The DNA for the CDR3 is TGTGCCAGCAGCTCACGGGGGAACGAGCAGTACTTC. It yields the protein CASSSRGNEQYF.

The chain links TRBV5-6 to TRBJ1-1; D perhaps matches TRBD1 (6 bases). Trimming stripped 1 base from V and 0 bases from J, with 7 bases between. Germline-derived CDR1 and CDR2 are SGHDT and YYEEEE. The CDR3 is 14 residues long. The CDR3 DNA is TGTGCCAGCAGCTTGACAGGGATGAACACTGAAGCTTTCTTT. This sequence encodes CASSLTGMNTEAFF. Complete variable domain (other parts from reference TRBV5-6 and TRBJ1-1): DAGVTQSPTHLIKTRGQQVTLRCSPKSGHDTVSWYQQALGQGPQFIFQYYEEEERQRGNFPDRFSGHQFPNYSSELNVNALLLGDSALYLCASSLTGMNTEAFFGQGTRLTVV.

The chain couples TRBV21-1 to TRBJ1-5. TRBV21-1 is a pseudogene segment. There are 16 residues in the CDR3. The CDR3 nucleotides read TGTGCCAGCACGTCCCGGGACTTTCATACCCATCAGCCCCAGCATTTT. Protein product: CASTSRDFHTHQPQHF.

This clone was detected once. V and J are TRBV27 and TRBJ1-2; maybe TRBD1 (6 bases). The CDR3 spans 13 residues. CDR1 MNHEY and CDR2 SMNVEV come from the germline V gene (reference sequence). V was shortened by 5 bases and J by 8 bases, with 15 bases between the two germline ends. The DNA of the CDR3 is TGTGCCAGCAGTACTACAGGGCTGGGCGGCTACACCTTC. It specifies CASSTTGLGGYTF.

The chain has TRBV4-3 and TRBJ2-5; perhaps TRBD2 as D (5 bases). Trimming cost V 1 base and J 5 bases, with 17 bases left between them. The CDR3 has 16 amino acids. Germline-derived CDR1 and CDR2 are LGHNA and YSLEER. CDR3 residues: CASSQGAGLLLETQYF. CDR3 coding DNA: TGCGCCAGCAGCCAAGGGGCGGGCCTCCTATTGGAGACCCAGTACTTC.

The V gene is TRBV6-1, the J gene TRBJ2-5; 8 nucleotides line up with TRBD1. The V and J ends lost 2 bases and 5 bases, in that order; junction bases with no gene match: 10. Germline V CDR1 and CDR2: MNHNS, SASEGT. The CDR3 loop spans 16 amino acids. The CDR3 spells CASSEITQGAVETQYF. CDR3 sequence (DNA): TGTGCCAGCAGTGAAATTACGCAGGGGGCTGTTGAGACCCAGTACTTC.

The chain links TRBV14 to TRBJ1-2; maybe TRBD1 (6 bases). The CDR3 consists of 14 residues. Germline V gives CDR1 SGHDN, CDR2 FVKESK. V was pared by 2 bases and J by 4 bases, with 11 bases between. The CDR3 protein is CASSQPGHIYGYTF. CDR3 coding DNA: TGTGCCAGCAGCCAACCGGGACACATCTATGGCTACACCTTC.

The V call is TRBV4-1, the J call TRBJ1-1, with TRBD1 as a possible D gene (5 bases). V gave up 0 bases and J gave up 4 bases, with 9 bases separating them. The CDR3 spans 14 residues. Germline-derived CDR1 and CDR2 are MGHRA and YSYEKL. The chain's CDR3 is CASSQDGRGTEAFF. The CDR3 coding sequence is TGCGCCAGCAGCCAAGATGGGAGGGGCACTGAAGCTTTCTTT.

Of note for this clone: Other DNA sequences in this sample translate to the same CDR3. The gene calls are TRBV13 and TRBJ1-1, with D maybe TRBD1 (6 bases). V lost 0 bases and J 1 base, leaving 6 bases between the germline ends. The CDR3 runs 14 residues. CDR1 is PRHDT, CDR2 FYEKMQ, per germline (reference sequence). DNA for the CDR3: TGTGCCAGCAGCTTAGGAGGGGGGAACACTGAAGCTTTCTTT. Protein product: CASSLGGGNTEAFF.

This sequence joins TRBV6-6 and TRBJ2-7; either TRBD1 or TRBD2 may supply D (5 bases each). CDR1 MNHNY and CDR2 SVGAGI come from the germline V gene (reference sequence). The CDR3 consists of 12 residues. Deletions cut 5 bases from V and 9 bases from J, with 14 bases between. CDR3 in amino acids: CASSPGPRGQYF. CDR3 in DNA: TGTGCCAGCAGTCCAGGGCCCCGGGGGCAGTACTTC.

This clone was observed a single time. The genes are TRBV6-5 and TRBJ1-5; D gene uncertain. V gave up 5 bases and J gave up 5 bases, with 7 bases separating them. The germline V gene has CDR1 MNHEY and CDR2 SVGAGI. The length of the CDR3 is 12 residues. The CDR3 region is CASSENDQPQHF. The CDR3 DNA reads TGTGCCAGCAGTGAAAATGATCAGCCCCAGCATTTT.

Concerning this clone: Other DNA sequences from this sample encode an identical CDR3 as well. This chain joins TRBV7-9 and TRBJ2-5; D not resolved. Trimming shortened V by 2 bases and J by 1 base, and 5 bases separated the two germline ends. This CDR3 region has 13 residues. Germline CDR1 and CDR2: SEHNR and FQNEAQ (reference sequence). The CDR3 is CASSLSGQETQYF. The CDR3 DNA follows: TGTGCCAGCAGCTTATCGGGCCAAGAGACCCAGTACTTC.

Points on this clone: The sample contains more than one DNA sequence encoding this CDR3. This chain uses TRBV20-1 with TRBJ2-1; tentatively, D is TRBD2 (5 bases). V lost 6 bases and J 3 bases, leaving 6 bases between the germline ends. CDR1 DFQATT and CDR2 SNEGSKA come from the germline V gene (reference sequence). This CDR3 comprises 11 residues. The CDR3 region is CSAGDYNEQFF. The CDR3 nucleotides read TGCAGTGCCGGGGACTACAATGAGCAGTTCTTC.